This TCR beta chain was retrieved from a study of identical twins. Study-level findings and limits: Sequences that were out-of-frame, alpha and twin-shared displayed an excess of low generation probability.

At least ten counts were recorded for this clonotype. Its antigen is currently unknown. Carrying unique molecular identifiers, the cDNA also gained a universal primer site through template switching. TCRdb re-derived calls from the 5' RACE reads in MiXCR, one entry per CDR3 protein. Of over 550,000 distinct CDR3 sequences listed, about 7.1% are singletons. These same records also appear under a second study, on yellow fever vaccine responses in identical twins.

Sample: PBMCs. The source is a woman younger than 30 in good health.

CDR3 bases: TGTGCCAGCAGCCCTCTAGGAGCGGGCCGCACAGATACGCAGTATTTT. This translates into CASSPLGAGRTDTQYF. The J gene is TRBJ2-3, the V gene TRBV12-3 or TRBV12-4, with a possible D match to TRBD2 (6 bases). V lost 6 bases and J 1 base, leaving 17 bases between the germline ends. The CDR3 contains 16 residues.